This section outlines one T cell receptor beta chain sequence together with its context. Source study methods: Estimation of nucleated cell counts relied on the amplification of reference gene primers. TCRdb's copy holds only in-frame clones and misses some; the assay was immunoSEQ multiplex PCR. Clone size and V and J calls were adopted from that table, with D and trimming inferred from the DNA. The data show under 250,000 clones, 70% to 90% seen once. V dropped 7 bases and J dropped 3 bases, with 15 bases sitting between them. CDR1 is PRHDT, CDR2 FYEKMQ, per germline (reference sequence). The CDR3 covers 14 residues. These data originate in a study of blood T cell repertoires in COVID-19. Study as a whole: Specimens from acute and convalescent COVID-19 originated in the United States, Italy and Spain. The analysed material was cDNA or gDNA that came from T cells, B-cell-depleted T cells, or PBMCs.

Specimen: peripheral blood. This receptor was taken from a woman in her fifties or sixties with active or convalescent COVID-19. This chain uses TRBV13 with TRBJ2-5; unclear D gene. CDR3 DNA sequence: TGTGCCAGCACTCGAAGCTTTATAAAAGAGACCCAGTACTTC. Protein product: CASTRSFIKETQYF. The full variable domain, rest sourced from reference TRBV13 and TRBJ2-5, is AAGVIQSPRHLIKEKRETATLKCYPIPRHDTVYWYQQGPGQDPQFLISFYEKMQSDKGSIPDRFSAQQFSDYHSELNMSSLELGDSALYFCASTRSFIKETQYFGPGTRLLVL.